This passage covers 31 T cell receptor beta chains from one sample sequenced in a study of shared clonotypes between healthy human individuals. This table comes from immunoSEQ multiplex PCR, and its TCRdb copy is limited to in-frame clones, with some not included. The table includes about 700,000 clones, over 65% detected once. The sample was memory CD4+ T cells sorted from blood. Stated subset: CD45RA-negative fraction. Receptors were obtained from a woman aged 30 to 39 in good health.

The chain links TRBV27 to TRBJ1-1; D is undetermined. CDR1 and CDR2 (germline): MNHEY, SMNVEV (reference sequence). The V end was cut by 3 bases, the J end by 3 bases, with 11 bases between. The CDR3 is made up of 14 amino acids. The CDR3 loop is CASSFASWDTEAFF. In nucleotides, the CDR3 is TGTGCCAGCAGTTTTGCGAGTTGGGACACTGAAGCTTTCTTT.

The rearrangement joins TRBV5-1 to TRBJ2-7, with 8 bases fitting TRBD1. Germline CDR1 SGHRS, CDR2 YFSETQ. The CDR3 is made up of 16 amino acids. The trim removed 1 base at V and 2 bases at J, leaving 8 bases unmatched. CDR3 bases: TGCGCCAGCAGCTTGAACGTAGGACAGGGACCCTACGAGCAGTACTTC. Its translation is CASSLNVGQGPYEQYF.

J is TRBJ1-2 and V is TRBV11-2; D unclear. The V end was cut by 5 bases, the J end by 5 bases, with 12 bases between. Germline V gives CDR1 SGHAT, CDR2 FQNNGV. This CDR3 contains 13 residues. The CDR3 region has the DNA TGTGCCAGCAGCCCGGTGGAGGAGTATGGCTACACCTTC. Translated: CASSPVEEYGYTF.

The V and J genes are TRBV19 and TRBJ2-2, with 7 nucleotides matching TRBD1. The length of the CDR3 is 17 residues. Germline values: CDR1 LNHDA, CDR2 SQIVND (reference sequence). Trimming cost V 10 bases and J 2 bases; bases outside gene matches: 16. The CDR3: CATSPPGQAINTGELFF. CDR3 nucleotide sequence: TGTGCCACTTCGCCCCCAGGACAGGCAATTAACACCGGGGAGCTGTTTTTT.

The count of this clone is one. V usage is TRBV5-4 and J usage is TRBJ2-2; 7 nucleotides align to TRBD1. Germline CDR1 and CDR2: SGHNT and YYREEE (reference sequence). Trimming at V came to 3 bases and at J to 6 bases, leaving 5 bases not matched to a gene. The CDR3 loop spans 14 amino acids. The CDR3 here is CASSWGQLAGELFF. DNA for the CDR3: TGTGCCAGCAGCTGGGGACAGTTGGCCGGGGAGCTGTTTTTT.

A few counts support this clone. The J gene is TRBJ1-2, the V gene TRBV6-4; 8 bases align to TRBD1. CDR3 size: 14 residues. CDR1 is MRHNA and CDR2 is SNTAGT in the germline V gene. V shed 3 bases, J shed 7 bases, and the junction held 7 bases outside the gene matches. The CDR3 region has the DNA TGTGCCAGCAGTGAAGGATGGCAGGGGGCTGGCTACACCTTC. Translating it yields CASSEGWQGAGYTF.

The chain has TRBV9 and TRBJ2-7; D perhaps matches TRBD1 (6 bases). Germline lookup yields CDR1 SGDLS and CDR2 YYNGEE. The germline V and J ends were trimmed by 3 bases and 0 bases, with 13 bases remaining between them. The CDR3 is 15 residues long. The CDR3 DNA is TGTGCCAGCAGCGAGGGACAACTACCCTCCTACGAGCAGTACTTC. Translated, it gives CASSEGQLPSYEQYF.

In DNA form, the CDR3 reads TGTGCCAGCAGCCCGGGACTTATAGACTACGAGCAGTACTTC. It codes for CASSPGLIDYEQYF. This chain connects TRBV5-4 to TRBJ2-7; maybe TRBD2 (6 bases). The germline V and J ends were trimmed by 4 bases and 3 bases, with 14 bases remaining between them. The CDR3 loop spans 14 amino acids. Germline V gene lookup returns CDR1 SGHNT and CDR2 YYREEE (reference sequence).

This clone has more than one count but fewer than ten. The chain uses TRBV28 and TRBJ1-5; D remains unclear. From germline, CDR1 is MDHEN and CDR2 SYDVKM. V was shortened by 3 bases and J by 9 bases, with 9 bases between the two germline ends. The CDR3 totals 12 residues. This CDR3 reads CASSLASTPQHF. The CDR3 DNA follows: TGTGCCAGCAGTTTGGCAAGTACGCCCCAGCATTTT.

The chain carries TRBV18 and TRBJ1-1, with unresolved D. V was shortened by 2 bases and J by 5 bases, with 9 bases between the two germline ends. Germline V gene data show CDR1 as KGHSH and CDR2 as LQKENI. CDR3 size: 13 residues. DNA of the CDR3: TGTGCCAGCTCACCAAACCCGGGAACTGAAGCTTTCTTT. Its protein product is CASSPNPGTEAFF.

The rearrangement links TRBV7-2 to TRBJ1-3, with D uncertain. V gave up 4 bases and J gave up 0 bases, with 19 bases separating them. The length of the CDR3 is 18 residues. Germline V CDR1 and CDR2: SGHTA, FQGNSA. CDR3 loop: CASSYRGGRSASGNTIYF. In DNA, the CDR3 is TGTGCCAGCAGCTACCGCGGCGGCAGGTCCGCCTCTGGAAACACCATATATTTT.

Turning to this clone: Different DNA sequences within this sample yield the same CDR3. The genes are TRBV4-1 and TRBJ1-1; maybe TRBD1 (6 bases). Deletions cut 4 bases from V and 3 bases from J, with 12 bases between. CDR1 and CDR2 (germline): MGHRA, YSYEKL. This CDR3 region has 14 residues. The CDR3 spells CASSPLGQHTEAFF. CDR3 sequence (DNA): TGCGCCAGCAGCCCGCTAGGACAGCACACTGAAGCTTTCTTT.

The chain is built from TRBV6-5 and TRBJ1-4; no clear D gene. V was shortened by 0 bases and J by 7 bases, with 6 bases between the two germline ends. The CDR3 extends over 13 amino acids. Per germline, CDR1 MNHEY and CDR2 SVGAGI. In nucleotides, the CDR3 is TGTGCCAGCAGTTACTCGACTGGTGAAAAACTGTTTTTT. Its translation is CASSYSTGEKLFF.

This chain connects TRBV28 to TRBJ2-7, with 9 bases matching TRBD1. CDR1 and CDR2 (germline): MDHEN, SYDVKM. This CDR3 region has 16 residues. V lost 3 bases, J lost 3 bases, and 9 bases stayed unmatched. The CDR3 sequence: CASSFLGRDRDYEQYF. The CDR3 DNA sequence: TGTGCCAGCAGTTTTTTAGGCCGGGACAGGGACTACGAGCAGTACTTC.

This sequence joins TRBV5-1 and TRBJ2-7; TRBD1 matches at 7 bases. With V trimmed by 3 bases and J by 5 bases, 14 bases remained unmatched. Germline loops: CDR1 SGHRS, CDR2 YFSETQ. CDR3 length equals 16 residues. The CDR3 loop is CASSSAPTGNLNEQYF. The DNA of the CDR3 is TGCGCCAGCAGCTCCGCCCCGACAGGGAATTTGAACGAGCAGTACTTC.

The rearrangement links TRBV5-4 to TRBJ1-2, with a weak D call TRBD1 (5 bases). From germline, CDR1 is SGHNT and CDR2 YYREEE (reference sequence). Trimming took off 4 bases at V and 3 bases at J, with 16 bases between the two ends. The length of the CDR3 is 15 residues. CDR3 sequence reads: CASSRGGVFHYGYTF. The CDR3, as DNA: TGTGCCAGCAGCCGGGGAGGGGTATTTCACTATGGCTACACCTTC.

The chain combines TRBV5-1 with TRBJ2-1; 8 bases match TRBD1. Per germline, CDR1 SGHRS and CDR2 YFSETQ. The length of the CDR3 is 16 residues. V was pared by 0 bases and J by 9 bases, with 11 bases of the junction left unmatched. CDR3: CASSLAGTGGLSEQFF. CDR3 coding DNA: TGCGCCAGCAGCTTGGCCGGGACAGGAGGGTTAAGTGAGCAGTTCTTC.

The rearrangement uses TRBV28 and TRBJ2-7; the D gene is possibly TRBD2 (5 bases). Per germline, CDR1 MDHEN and CDR2 SYDVKM. Deletions cut 5 bases from V and 3 bases from J, with 11 bases between. The length of the CDR3 is 13 residues. CDR3 bases: TGTGCCAGCAGTCCAGGAGGTGGCTACGAGCAGTACTTC. Translating it yields CASSPGGGYEQYF.

This clone was observed many times. J is TRBJ2-1 and V is TRBV5-1; TRBD2 matches 13 bases. J gave up 7 bases and V 1 base, and 8 bases lay outside the gene matches. The CDR3 spans 17 residues. Germline CDR1 is SGHRS and CDR2 is YFSETQ. The CDR3 spells CASSLTSGRASRNEQFF. In DNA, the CDR3 is TGCGCCAGCAGCTTGACTAGCGGGAGGGCCTCTAGGAATGAGCAGTTCTTC.

The chain joins TRBV14 to TRBJ1-3; D may be TRBD1 (5 bases). The CDR3 is 16 residues long. Trimming left V 2 bases short and J 2 bases short, with 13 bases between. Germline assignment: CDR1 SGHDN and CDR2 FVKESK. CDR3 sequence: CASSQTPGAPGNTIYF. The CDR3 region has the DNA TGTGCCAGCAGCCAAACTCCTGGGGCGCCTGGAAACACCATATATTTT.

A few counts support this clone. The rearrangement uses TRBV29-1 and TRBJ2-3; the D gene is possibly TRBD2 (5 bases). The length of the CDR3 is 18 residues. The germline V gene has CDR1 SQVTM and CDR2 ANQGSEA. V dropped 0 bases and J dropped 2 bases, with 21 bases sitting between them. In DNA, the CDR3 is TGCAGCGTTGAAGATCCCAGGCTAGCTACTAATTCCACAGATACGCAGTATTTT. Translation gives CSVEDPRLATNSTDTQYF.

The table lists this clone with a count of one. The rearrangement joins TRBV7-8 to TRBJ2-7; 9 positions agree with TRBD1. The germline CDR1 and CDR2 sequences are SGHVS and FQNEAQ. This CDR3 contains 13 residues. V trimming: 5 bases; J trimming: 5 bases; junction bases outside the gene matches: 4. The CDR3 DNA is TGTGCCAGCAGCACCAGACAGGGGGACGAGCAGTACTTC. It encodes CASSTRQGDEQYF.

This sequence joins TRBV7-9 and TRBJ2-2; D is uncertain. The CDR3 loop spans 13 amino acids. CDR1 is SEHNR and CDR2 is FQNEAQ in the germline V gene (reference sequence). Trimming pared 2 bases from V and 2 bases from J, leaving 3 bases between. The CDR3: CASSLSNTGELFF. CDR3 bases: TGTGCCAGCAGCTTATCAAACACCGGGGAGCTGTTTTTT. Together with reference TRBV7-9 and TRBJ2-2, the CDR3 gives the full variable domain: DTGVSQNPRHKITKRGQNVTFRCDPISEHNRLYWYRQTLGQGPEFLTYFQNEAQLEKSRLLSDRFSAERPKGSFSTLEIQRTEQGDSAMYLCASSLSNTGELFFGEGSRLTVL.

V usage is TRBV5-1 and J usage is TRBJ1-1; the D gene is possibly TRBD1 (6 bases). Germline CDR1 SGHRS, CDR2 YFSETQ. The CDR3 sequence is 14 residues long. Trimming removed 0 bases from V and 4 bases from J, with 10 bases in between. The CDR3 protein is CASSLEQGFTEAFF. DNA for the CDR3: TGCGCCAGCAGCTTGGAACAGGGATTCACTGAAGCTTTCTTT.

This clone was picked up one time. In DNA form, the CDR3 reads TGTGCCAGCAGTTTACAGCATGAGCAGTTCTTC. It translates to CASSLQHEQFF. The V gene is TRBV28, the J gene TRBJ2-1; no clear D. V lost 2 bases and J 8 bases, leaving 4 bases between the germline ends. The CDR3 totals 11 residues. CDR1 MDHEN and CDR2 SYDVKM come from the germline V gene.

This clone was seen many times. The rearrangement joins TRBV6-5 to TRBJ1-1; possible D gene TRBD1, 6 bases. Germline loops: CDR1 MNHEY, CDR2 SVGAGI. The V end lost 6 bases, the J end lost 8 bases, and 10 bases lay between the germline ends. The CDR3 sequence is 11 residues long. Here the CDR3 reads CASSDRLEAFF. The DNA of the CDR3 is TGTGCCAGCAGCGACAGGCTCGAAGCTTTCTTT.

This clone appeared a single time. This sequence joins TRBV14 and TRBJ2-3; TRBD2 might be the D (5 bases). This CDR3 region has 15 residues. Trimming removed 1 base from V and 0 bases from J, with 8 bases in between. The V gene's germline CDR1 is SGHDN and CDR2 FVKESK. CDR3 protein: CASSQARGSTDTQYF. For the CDR3, the DNA is TGTGCCAGCAGCCAAGCACGCGGGAGCACAGATACGCAGTATTTT.

This clone was recorded at least ten times. Other DNA sequences in the sample encode the same CDR3. V usage is TRBV6-4 and J usage is TRBJ2-2, with TRBD1 identical over 9 bases. The germline CDR1 and CDR2 sequences are MRHNA and SNTAGT. V was clipped by 4 bases and J by 3 bases; unmatched bases: 0. This CDR3 is 14 amino acids long. The CDR3 spells CASSGTGDTGELFF. DNA for the CDR3: TGTGCCAGCAGTGGGACAGGGGACACCGGGGAGCTGTTTTTT.

V is TRBV2 and J is TRBJ2-1; the match to TRBD2 covers 8 bases. CDR3 length: 14 amino acids. V dropped 4 bases and J dropped 7; count of bases not matched to a gene: 6. Germline loops: CDR1 SNHLY, CDR2 FYNNEI. CDR3 amino acids: CASSVIRGGNEQFF. The CDR3 nucleotides are TGTGCCAGCAGTGTAATCCGGGGGGGTAATGAGCAGTTCTTC.

The rearrangement links TRBV29-1 to TRBJ1-1; D is ambiguous. V was shortened by 2 bases and J by 2 bases, with 12 bases between the two germline ends. Germline lookup yields CDR1 SQVTM and CDR2 ANQGSEA. The CDR3 length is 14 residues. The CDR3 region has the DNA TGCAGCGTTGAACCGAAGAGCGGAAACACTGAAGCTTTCTTT. It specifies CSVEPKSGNTEAFF.

The chain couples TRBV29-1 to TRBJ2-1; TRBD2 matches at 7 bases. Germline V gives CDR1 SQVTM, CDR2 ANQGSEA. This CDR3 is built from 14 residues. V shed 8 bases and J 2 bases; nucleotides not matched to a gene: 9. The CDR3 reads CSTTGTTTYNEQFF. The CDR3 DNA reads as TGCAGCACCACCGGGACTACTACCTACAATGAGCAGTTCTTC.